The clone carrying this T cell receptor (beta chain) is a singleton in its sample. The entry originates in a study of blood T cell repertoires in COVID-19. Assay: immunoSEQ multiplex PCR; the TCRdb copy retains only in-frame clones and omits some. Here the sample spans about 100,000 clones, 80% to 90% being singletons. Per the germline V gene, CDR1 is SQVTM and CDR2 is ANQGSEA. Unmatched junction bases numbered 7, after V lost 5 bases and J lost 4 bases. This CDR3 region has 13 residues. Material: peripheral blood. The V gene is TRBV29-1, the J gene TRBJ2-5; TRBD2 aligns across 7 bases. The TCR sequence derives from a human donor in a cohort sampled during active COVID-19. CDR3 coding DNA: TGCAGCGTTTTTGGCGGGAGTGGAGAGACCCAGTACTTC. Its protein is CSVFGGSGETQYF.